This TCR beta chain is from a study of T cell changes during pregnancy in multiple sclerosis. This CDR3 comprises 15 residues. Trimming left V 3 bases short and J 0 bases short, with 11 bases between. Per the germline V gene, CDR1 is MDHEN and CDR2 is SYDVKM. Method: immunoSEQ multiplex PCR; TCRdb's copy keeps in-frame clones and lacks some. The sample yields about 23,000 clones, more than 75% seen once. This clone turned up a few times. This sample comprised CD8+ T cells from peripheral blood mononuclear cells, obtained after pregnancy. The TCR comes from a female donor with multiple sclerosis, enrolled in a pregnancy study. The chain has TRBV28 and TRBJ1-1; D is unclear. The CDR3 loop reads CASSLGRSMNTEAFF. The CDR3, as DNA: TGTGCCAGCAGTTTGGGCAGATCCATGAACACTGAAGCTTTCTTT. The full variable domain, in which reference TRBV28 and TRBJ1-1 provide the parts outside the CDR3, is DVKVTQSSRYLVKRTGEKVFLECVQDMDHENMFWYRQDPGLGLRLIYFSYDVKMKEKGDIPEGYSVSREKKERFSLILESASTNQTSMYLCASSLGRSMNTEAFFGQGTRLTVV.